Listed below are T cell receptor beta chains from one sample, sequenced in a study of regulatory T cells in long-lasting Graves disease. TCRdb processed the multiplex PCR reads anew with MiXCR; each CDR3 protein has one entry. The sample has about 450,000 distinct CDR3 sequences; approximately 16% are singletons. The sample was also linked to a second study, of T cells in Graves' hyperthyroidism and ophthalmopathy.

The sequenced sample was peripheral blood mononuclear cells (PBMCs), obtained at new diagnosis, from a patient treated with antithyroid drugs. The receptor source for this set is a young woman with Graves disease. CDR3s include the opening cysteine and the closing phenylalanine or tryptophan. A D gene is named only where the DNA matches it firmly. Not every row has a clone size; where given, it reads once, few, many or a size class.

V gene: TRBV6-1
D gene: TRBD2
J gene: TRBJ2-1
clone size: many
CDR3 DNA: TGTGCCGGGGAAACAGGGCCGGGACTAGCGGGAACCTACAATGAGCAGTTCTTC
CDR3 protein: CAGETGPGLAGTYNEQFF

V gene: TRBV20-1
D gene: TRBD2
J gene: TRBJ2-7
clone size: many
CDR3 DNA: TGCAGTGCTAGCCTAGCGGGGGTCTCCTACGAGCAGTACTTC
CDR3 protein: CSASLAGVSYEQYF

V gene: TRBV6-5
D gene: .
J gene: TRBJ2-7
clone size: many
CDR3 DNA: TGTGCCAGCAGTTACCGAGTCTACGAGCAGTACTTC
CDR3 protein: CASSYRVYEQYF

V gene: TRBV20-1
D gene: TRBD2
J gene: TRBJ2-3
clone size: many
CDR3 DNA: TGCAGTGCTAAAGCGGCGGGGGGAACAGATACGCAGTATTTT
CDR3 protein: CSAKAAGGTDTQYF

V gene: TRBV29-1
D gene: .
J gene: TRBJ1-1
clone size: many
CDR3 DNA: TGCAGCGTGACACCACAGGTCACTTCCACTGAAGCTTTCTTT
CDR3 protein: CSVTPQVTSTEAFF

V gene: TRBV20-1
D gene: .
J gene: TRBJ2-5
clone size: many
CDR3 DNA: TGCAGTGCCCTTCTCCAAGAGACCCAGTACTTC
CDR3 protein: CSALLQETQYF

V gene: TRBV28
D gene: TRBD1
J gene: TRBJ1-2
clone size: many
CDR3 DNA: TGTGCCAGCAGGGGAACAGGGGGGTATGGCTACACCTTC
CDR3 protein: CASRGTGGYGYTF

V gene: TRBV6-2/TRBV6-3
D gene: .
J gene: TRBJ2-7
clone size: many
CDR3 DNA: TGTGCCAGCAGATACATCGGGAAATCCTACGAGCAGTACTTC
CDR3 protein: CASRYIGKSYEQYF

V gene: TRBV20-1
D gene: .
J gene: TRBJ1-4
clone size: many
CDR3 DNA: TGCAGTGCTAGTTTATTTGAAACAGGCAGAAAACTGTTTTTT
CDR3 protein: CSASLFETGRKLFF

V gene: TRBV4-1
D gene: .
J gene: TRBJ2-5
clone size: few
CDR3 DNA: TGTGCCAGCAGCCAAACGGGAGCCACCTACAAAGAGACCCAGTACTTC
CDR3 protein: CASSQTGATYKETQYF

V gene: TRBV3-1
D gene: .
J gene: TRBJ2-1
clone size: many
CDR3 DNA: TGTGCCAGCAGCCAAGATATTTTCCAGGGCGATGAGCAGTTCTTC
CDR3 protein: CASSQDIFQGDEQFF

V gene: TRBV4-3
D gene: .
J gene: TRBJ2-1
clone size: few
CDR3 DNA: TGCGCCAGCAGCCAAGATTACCGGACGGGGGAGCAGTTCTTC
CDR3 protein: CASSQDYRTGEQFF

V gene: TRBV4-2
D gene: .
J gene: TRBJ1-5
clone size: .
CDR3 DNA: TGTGCCAGCAGCCAAGGACCCTCTACCAATCAGCCCCAGCATTTT
CDR3 protein: CASSQGPSTNQPQHF

V gene: TRBV12-3/TRBV12-4
D gene: TRBD2
J gene: TRBJ2-1
clone size: many
CDR3 DNA: TGTGCCAGCAACGAACGGGGACTAGCGGGAGCGGCTGAGCAGTTCTTC
CDR3 protein: CASNERGLAGAAEQFF

V gene: TRBV6-1
D gene: .
J gene: TRBJ2-7
clone size: many
CDR3 DNA: TGTGCCAGCAGCGCGACACAGTACGAGCAGTACTTC
CDR3 protein: CASSATQYEQYF

V gene: TRBV20-1
D gene: TRBD2
J gene: TRBJ2-1
clone size: many
CDR3 DNA: TGCAGTGCTAGACTCCCACTAGCGGGAGGGGGCAATGAGCAGTTCTTC
CDR3 protein: CSARLPLAGGGNEQFF

V gene: TRBV20-1
D gene: .
J gene: TRBJ2-1
clone size: many
CDR3 DNA: TGCAGTGCTAGAGGAGCGCCGACCTACAATGAGCAGTTCTTC
CDR3 protein: CSARGAPTYNEQFF

V gene: TRBV24-1
D gene: TRBD2
J gene: TRBJ2-5
clone size: many
CDR3 DNA: TGTGCCACCAGTGCTGGACTAGCGGACCCACAAGAGACCCAGTACTTC
CDR3 protein: CATSAGLADPQETQYF

V gene: TRBV3-1
D gene: .
J gene: TRBJ1-4
clone size: many
CDR3 DNA: TGTGCCAGCAGCCGGACGGATGAAAAACTGTTTTTT
CDR3 protein: CASSRTDEKLFF

V gene: TRBV11-2
D gene: TRBD1
J gene: TRBJ1-2
clone size: many
CDR3 DNA: TGTGCCAGCAGCGCACAGGGGGCGAGCGGCGGCTACACCTTC
CDR3 protein: CASSAQGASGGYTF

V gene: TRBV28
D gene: .
J gene: TRBJ1-5
clone size: few
CDR3 DNA: TGTGCCAGCAGTTTAACAGGGAGGAATCAGCCCCAGCATTTT
CDR3 protein: CASSLTGRNQPQHF

V gene: TRBV2
D gene: .
J gene: TRBJ1-5
clone size: many
CDR3 DNA: TGTGCCAGCTCGGGACATCTTGGGCTTAATCAGCCCCAGCATTTT
CDR3 protein: CASSGHLGLNQPQHF

V gene: TRBV6-1
D gene: .
J gene: TRBJ2-6
clone size: .
CDR3 DNA: TGTGCCAGCACCCAGACAGCCTTCTCTGGGGCCAACGTCCTGACTTTC
CDR3 protein: CASTQTAFSGANVLTF

V gene: TRBV29-1
D gene: .
J gene: TRBJ1-1
clone size: .
CDR3 DNA: TGCAGCGTGACGGCGGTGGGGACTGAAGCTTTCTTT
CDR3 protein: CSVTAVGTEAFF

V gene: TRBV11-2
D gene: .
J gene: TRBJ2-5
clone size: many
CDR3 DNA: TGTGCCAGCAGTAGTCCCGTTGAAGACAGGTACCAAGAGACCCAGTACTTC
CDR3 protein: CASSSPVEDRYQETQYF

V gene: TRBV2
D gene: .
J gene: TRBJ2-1
clone size: few
CDR3 DNA: TGTGCCAGCAGTGAAGGGGGAAACCCGGGCTACAATGAGCAGTTCTTC
CDR3 protein: CASSEGGNPGYNEQFF

V gene: TRBV29-1
D gene: .
J gene: TRBJ1-1
clone size: few
CDR3 DNA: TGCAGCGTTTCCGGGACATACTCCATGAACACTGAAGCTTTCTTT
CDR3 protein: CSVSGTYSMNTEAFF

V gene: TRBV9
D gene: .
J gene: TRBJ2-1
clone size: few
CDR3 DNA: TGTGCCAGCACCCCACTTTCGGGAAGCTACAATGAGCAGTTCTTC
CDR3 protein: CASTPLSGSYNEQFF

V gene: TRBV7-3
D gene: .
J gene: TRBJ2-5
clone size: many
CDR3 DNA: TGTGCCAGCAGCTTAATCGGGAGAAGGTACCAAGAGACCCAGTACTTC
CDR3 protein: CASSLIGRRYQETQYF

V gene: TRBV9
D gene: TRBD2
J gene: TRBJ2-1
clone size: few
CDR3 DNA: TGTGCCAGCAGCGTAGGTGTTAGCGGGAGCAATGAGCAGTTCTTC
CDR3 protein: CASSVGVSGSNEQFF

V gene: TRBV2
D gene: .
J gene: TRBJ2-6
clone size: many
CDR3 DNA: TGTGCCCGAAGCAGGCGGTCAGGCACCTCTGGGGCCAACGTCCTGACTTTC
CDR3 protein: CARSRRSGTSGANVLTF

V gene: TRBV9
D gene: TRBD2
J gene: TRBJ2-1
clone size: .
CDR3 DNA: TGTGCCAGCAGCGTAGGGCTAGCGGGAGTTTATGAGCAGTTCTTC
CDR3 protein: CASSVGLAGVYEQFF

V gene: TRBV6-1
D gene: .
J gene: TRBJ2-7
clone size: many
CDR3 DNA: TGTGCCAGCAGTGCGCTCTGGGAGCAGTACTTC
CDR3 protein: CASSALWEQYF

V gene: TRBV10-3
D gene: .
J gene: TRBJ1-1
clone size: many
CDR3 DNA: TGTGCCATCAGTAGACAGGCGGAGACTGAAGCTTTCTTT
CDR3 protein: CAISRQAETEAFF

V gene: TRBV12-3/TRBV12-4
D gene: TRBD1
J gene: TRBJ2-6
clone size: few
CDR3 DNA: TGTGCCAGCAGGCCAGGACAGGCTTGGGCCAACGTCCTGACTTTC
CDR3 protein: CASRPGQAWANVLTF

V gene: TRBV3-1
D gene: .
J gene: TRBJ1-5
clone size: many
CDR3 DNA: TGTGCCAGTAGTCAAGGACTTGATCAGCCCCAGCATTTT
CDR3 protein: CASSQGLDQPQHF

V gene: TRBV20-1
D gene: .
J gene: TRBJ2-1
clone size: many
CDR3 DNA: TGCAGTGCTAGAGATGAGGCTAGCAGGGGCAATGAGCAGTTCTTC
CDR3 protein: CSARDEASRGNEQFF

V gene: TRBV10-1
D gene: .
J gene: TRBJ1-1
clone size: many
CDR3 DNA: TGCGCCAGCAGTGACACTATGAACACTGAAGCTTTCTTT
CDR3 protein: CASSDTMNTEAFF

V gene: TRBV7-9
D gene: .
J gene: TRBJ1-2
clone size: many
CDR3 DNA: TGTGCCAGCAGCTCATTGGGCCGGGGCTACACCTTC
CDR3 protein: CASSSLGRGYTF

V gene: TRBV27
D gene: .
J gene: TRBJ1-2
clone size: .
CDR3 DNA: TGTGCCAGCAGTTCATCGGACGGGGGCGGGAAATATGGCTACACCTTC
CDR3 protein: CASSSSDGGGKYGYTF

V gene: TRBV7-9
D gene: .
J gene: TRBJ1-4
clone size: .
CDR3 DNA: TGTGCCAGCACCCCTGGGGCTGAAAAACTGTTTTTT
CDR3 protein: CASTPGAEKLFF

V gene: TRBV6-1
D gene: .
J gene: TRBJ2-7
clone size: many
CDR3 DNA: TGTGCCAGCAGCCGGGGTGTCTCCTACGAGCAGTACTTC
CDR3 protein: CASSRGVSYEQYF

V gene: TRBV24-1
D gene: .
J gene: TRBJ2-5
clone size: .
CDR3 DNA: TGTGCCACCAGTGATGGGGGACAAACCGGAAGGGAGACCCAGTACTTC
CDR3 protein: CATSDGGQTGRETQYF

V gene: TRBV9
D gene: TRBD2
J gene: TRBJ2-2
clone size: many
CDR3 DNA: TGTGCCAGCAGCGCGTCGGGACTAGGTAACACCGGGGAGCTGTTTTTT
CDR3 protein: CASSASGLGNTGELFF

V gene: TRBV29-1
D gene: .
J gene: TRBJ1-1
clone size: many
CDR3 DNA: TGCAGCGTCGTACCCCAATTGAACACTGAAGCTTTCTTT
CDR3 protein: CSVVPQLNTEAFF

V gene: TRBV6-9
D gene: .
J gene: TRBJ1-1
clone size: many
CDR3 DNA: TGTGCCAGCAGTTTGGACACCCTGAACACTGAAGCTTTCTTT
CDR3 protein: CASSLDTLNTEAFF

V gene: TRBV5-1
D gene: TRBD1
J gene: TRBJ2-7
clone size: .
CDR3 DNA: TGCGCCAGCAGCTTGGCCACAGGGGGTTACGAGCAGTACTTC
CDR3 protein: CASSLATGGYEQYF

V gene: TRBV10-3
D gene: TRBD1
J gene: TRBJ2-7
clone size: many
CDR3 DNA: TGTGCCACCTGGACAGGGGGCTACGAGCAGTACTTC
CDR3 protein: CATWTGGYEQYF

V gene: TRBV7-3
D gene: TRBD2
J gene: TRBJ2-1
clone size: many
CDR3 DNA: TGTGCCAGCAGCTTGACTAGCGGAGTCGGTGAGCAGTTCTTC
CDR3 protein: CASSLTSGVGEQFF

V gene: TRBV28
D gene: TRBD1
J gene: TRBJ1-2
clone size: many
CDR3 DNA: TGTGCCAGCAGTTGGGGACAGGGAATCTATGGCTACACCTTC
CDR3 protein: CASSWGQGIYGYTF

V gene: TRBV19
D gene: TRBD2
J gene: TRBJ2-1
clone size: few
CDR3 DNA: TGTGCCAGTAGTATTCCCTTTTTGCGGGAGGTGAATGAGCAGTTCTTC
CDR3 protein: CASSIPFLREVNEQFF

V gene: TRBV5-6
D gene: .
J gene: TRBJ2-3
clone size: many
CDR3 DNA: TGTGCCAGCTCCCTAAAGGGAGATACGCAGTATTTT
CDR3 protein: CASSLKGDTQYF

V gene: TRBV28
D gene: TRBD2
J gene: TRBJ2-5
clone size: many
CDR3 DNA: TGTGCCAGCACCCTAGCGGGAGGCTACCTCCAAGAGACCCAGTACTTC
CDR3 protein: CASTLAGGYLQETQYF

V gene: TRBV6-2/TRBV6-3
D gene: .
J gene: TRBJ2-7
clone size: many
CDR3 DNA: TGTGCCAGCAGTTACCACCGGGACGTTTTCTACGAGCAGTACTTC
CDR3 protein: CASSYHRDVFYEQYF